This TCR beta chain was recorded in a study of T cell responses to AZD1222 COVID-19 vaccine. CDR1 and CDR2 from the germline V gene are SGDLS and YYNGEE. The CDR3 has 14 residues. V dropped 3 bases and J dropped 4 bases, with 13 bases sitting between them. Study-level findings and limits: The donors showed a predominance of white British ancestry and of females, with possible underestimation of clonal diversity. The reported proportion of spike-specific TCRs targeting unmutated variant regions was nearly half. Vaccine-associated CD4 TCRs spanned spike, dominant at 160-218 and 743-854.

On this clone itself: Antigen specificity is unknown.

The protocol was immunoSEQ multiplex PCR, while the TCRdb copy is restricted to in-frame clones and leaves out a portion. The ten most abundant clones cover 2% to 2.5% of a sample with about 140,000 clones. Sequenced input: peripheral blood. The V and J genes are TRBV9 and TRBJ1-1; D uncertain. The receptor comes from an adult in good health. CDR3 sequence (DNA): TGTGCCAGCAGCGCGTTGTCAGGAGTCACTGAAGCTTTCTTT. Translating it yields CASSALSGVTEAFF. The entire variable domain, with the rest obtained from reference TRBV9 and TRBJ1-1, is as follows: DSGVTQTPKHLITATGQRVTLRCSPRSGDLSVYWYQQSLDQGLQFLIQYYNGEERAKGNILERFSAQQFPDLHSELNLSSLELGDSALYFCASSALSGVTEAFFGQGTRLTVV.